This TCR beta chain was identified during a study of blood T cell repertoires in COVID-19. V lost 3 bases and J 0 bases, leaving 10 bases between the germline ends. This CDR3 is 15 amino acids long. The germline CDR1 and CDR2 sequences are SGHTA and FQGNSA. In the authors' workflow: Cell counts per sample came from amplifying reference gene primers. Sequencing was performed with immunoSEQ multiplex PCR; in TCRdb, only in-frame clones are kept and a portion is missing. The V and J calls and clone size are taken from that table; D and trimming were inferred from the DNA. The sample carries some 260,000 clones, approximately 86% recorded once.

The source of this sequence is a woman younger than 45 with acute or convalescent COVID-19. J is TRBJ2-3 and V is TRBV7-2; the D is unclear. The sequenced sample consisted of peripheral blood. For the CDR3, the DNA is TGTGCCAGCAGCTTCACCGCGACTAGCACAGATACGCAGTATTTT. It is translated as CASSFTATSTDTQYF.